Below, 7 T cell receptor beta chains from the same sample are listed, as sequenced in a study of blood T cell repertoires in COVID-19. Some clones are missing from TCRdb's copy, which holds only in-frame ones; the method was immunoSEQ multiplex PCR. This sample has 200,000 or so clones, with 80% to 90% found just once. The sequencing input was peripheral blood. The receptor source for this set is a human donor with active or convalescent COVID-19. The donor label of this sample is uncertain.

The chain recombines TRBV5-1 with TRBJ2-1; 9 nucleotides agree with TRBD2. V lost 0 bases and J lost 6; bases outside the gene matches: 4. This CDR3 region has 15 residues. Germline lookup yields CDR1 SGHRS and CDR2 YFSETQ. The DNA for the CDR3 is TGCGCCAGCAGCTTGGGAGGGACTAGCAGCAATGAGCAGTTCTTC. Protein product: CASSLGGTSSNEQFF.

The gene calls are TRBV7-8 and TRBJ2-5; D is perhaps TRBD2 (5 bases). Germline V gives CDR1 SGHVS, CDR2 FQNEAQ. The V and J ends lost 6 bases and 5 bases respectively, with 19 bases between them. This CDR3 spans 15 amino acids. The CDR3 nucleotides are TGTGCCAGCAGTACGAGAGGGTGGTGGATGGAGACCCAGTACTTC. It codes for CASSTRGWWMETQYF.

The chain uses TRBV7-2 and TRBJ2-3; TRBD1 matches 7 bases. This CDR3 is built from 16 residues. From germline, CDR1 is SGHTA and CDR2 FQGNSA. V trimming: 1 base; J trimming: 1 base; junction bases outside the gene matches: 5. CDR3 in amino acids: CASSLVRGLRTDTQYF. CDR3 DNA sequence: TGTGCCAGCAGCTTAGTAAGGGGGCTGCGCACAGATACGCAGTATTTT.

For this clone: The same CDR3 arises from other DNA sequences in this sample as well. The genes are TRBV2 and TRBJ2-3; TRBD1 matches 9 bases. Germline values: CDR1 SNHLY, CDR2 FYNNEI. The CDR3 spans 15 residues. V shed 4 bases and J 0 bases; nucleotides not matched to a gene: 2. CDR3 in amino acids: CASSAGQGSTDTQYF. In nucleotides, the CDR3 is TGTGCCAGCAGTGCGGGACAGGGTAGCACAGATACGCAGTATTTT.

The rearrangement joins TRBV7-2 to TRBJ2-7; 10 bases map to TRBD1. Per the germline V gene, CDR1 is SGHTA and CDR2 is FQGNSA. V gave up 7 bases and J gave up 6 bases; unmatched junction bases: 12. The CDR3 sequence is 15 residues long. DNA of the CDR3: TGTGCCAGCAACTTCCCGGGACAGGGGCGTTCCGAGCAGTACTTC. This codes for CASNFPGQGRSEQYF. Together with reference TRBV7-2 and TRBJ2-7, the CDR3 gives the full variable domain: GAGVSQSPSNKVTEKGKDVELRCDPISGHTALYWYRQSLGQGLEFLIYFQGNSAPDKSGLPSDRFSAERTGGSVSTLTIQRTQQEDSAVYLCASNFPGQGRSEQYFGPGTRLTVT.

This clone came up many times. The chain combines TRBV10-3 with TRBJ2-5; the match to TRBD2 covers 10 bases. J was trimmed by 3 bases and V by 3 bases; bases with no gene match: 10. Germline loops: CDR1 ENHRY, CDR2 SYGVKD. This CDR3 region has 17 residues. The CDR3 region is CAISDPSGGKKEETQYF. CDR3 bases: TGTGCCATCAGTGACCCTAGCGGGGGAAAAAAAGAAGAGACCCAGTACTTC.

This chain connects TRBV5-4 to TRBJ2-5; no clear D gene. Germline V gives CDR1 SGHNT, CDR2 YYREEE (reference sequence). The V end lost 4 bases, the J end lost 0 bases, and 7 bases lay between the germline ends. The CDR3 has 13 amino acids. The CDR3 coding sequence is TGTGCCAGCAGCCTCGGGTACCAAGAGACCCAGTACTTC. Amino acids: CASSLGYQETQYF. Complete variable domain (other parts from reference TRBV5-4 and TRBJ2-5): ETGVTQSPTHLIKTRGQQVTLRCSSQSGHNTVSWYQQALGQGPQFIFQYYREEENGRGNFPPRFSGLQFPNYSSELNVNALELDDSALYLCASSLGYQETQYFGPGTRLLVL.